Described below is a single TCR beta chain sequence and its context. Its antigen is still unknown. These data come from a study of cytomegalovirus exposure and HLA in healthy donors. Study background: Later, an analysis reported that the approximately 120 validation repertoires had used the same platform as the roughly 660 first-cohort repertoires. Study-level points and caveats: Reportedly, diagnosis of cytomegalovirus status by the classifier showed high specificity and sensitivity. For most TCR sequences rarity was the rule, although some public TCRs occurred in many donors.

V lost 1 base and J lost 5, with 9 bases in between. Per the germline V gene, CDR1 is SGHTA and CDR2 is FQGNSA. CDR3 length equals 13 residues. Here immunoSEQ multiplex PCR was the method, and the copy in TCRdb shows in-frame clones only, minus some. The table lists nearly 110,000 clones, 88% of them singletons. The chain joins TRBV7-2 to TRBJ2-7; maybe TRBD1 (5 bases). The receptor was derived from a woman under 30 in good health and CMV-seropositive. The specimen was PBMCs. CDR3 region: CASSLVTANEQYF. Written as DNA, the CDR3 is TGTGCCAGCAGCTTAGTGACAGCAAACGAGCAGTACTTC. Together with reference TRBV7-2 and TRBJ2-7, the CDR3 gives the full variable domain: GAGVSQSPSNKVTEKGKDVELRCDPISGHTALYWYRQSLGQGLEFLIYFQGNSAPDKSGLPSDRFSAERTGGSVSTLTIQRTQQEDSAVYLCASSLVTANEQYFGPGTRLTVT.